The source of this TCR beta chain is a study of a mutant IDH1 vaccine in newly diagnosed glioma. Whole-study context: Treated patients, averaging around 40 years, were about 62% male and about 38% female.

Described time point: baseline, week 1 (first vaccination visit). The sample's treatment: pre-vaccination baseline after standard-of-care therapy. TCRdb's table, derived via immunoSEQ multiplex PCR, lists solely in-frame clones and lacks some. The top ten clones hold less than 5.5% of a sample with 75,000 to 100,000 clones, roughly four fifths of them seen once. V shed 3 bases and J shed 4 bases, with 12 bases lying between them. CDR1 is GTSNPN, CDR2 SVGIG, per germline (reference sequence). The CDR3 spans 13 residues. The chain couples TRBV30 to TRBJ1-2; no firm D call. The sequencing used PBMCs, collected from a glioma patient treated with radiotherapy, temozolomide or both. The source of this sequence is a man between 35 and 55 years old with glioma. Some clones in this sample may be carry-over from other donors' samples. The CDR3 bases are TGTGCCTGGAGGGCAGACCGGCCCTATGGCTACACCTTC. This sequence encodes CAWRADRPYGYTF.